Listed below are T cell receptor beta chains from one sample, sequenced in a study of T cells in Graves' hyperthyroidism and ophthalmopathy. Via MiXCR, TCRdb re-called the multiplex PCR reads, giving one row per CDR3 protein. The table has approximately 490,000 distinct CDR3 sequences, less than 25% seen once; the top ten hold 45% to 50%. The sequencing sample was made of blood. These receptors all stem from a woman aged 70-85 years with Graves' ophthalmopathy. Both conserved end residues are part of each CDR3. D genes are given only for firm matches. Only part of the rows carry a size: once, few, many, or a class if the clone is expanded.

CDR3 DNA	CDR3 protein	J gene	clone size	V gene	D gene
TGTGCCAGCAGTGAGGCCGCCGGGGAGCTGTTTTTT	CASSEAAGELFF	TRBJ2-2	NA	TRBV25-1	NA
TGTGCCAGCAGTCGACTCGGGGACAGCAAGAATTCACCCCTCCACTTT	CASSRLGDSKNSPLHF	TRBJ1-6	many	TRBV28	TRBD1
TGCGCCAGCAGCCAATTCCAGGCTTTGGCCGAGCAGTACTTC	CASSQFQALAEQYF	TRBJ2-7	NA	TRBV4-1	NA
TGCGCCAGCAGCCAAACCCCCGGGACTAGTATCAATGAGCAGTTCTTC	CASSQTPGTSINEQFF	TRBJ2-1	NA	TRBV5-1	TRBD2
TGTGCCGGTAGACTAGCCTACACAGATACGCAGTATTTT	CAGRLAYTDTQYF	TRBJ2-3	few	TRBV6-1	TRBD2
TGCGCCAGCAGCCTGGGACAGGGGGCGCGGAACTATGGCTACACCTTC	CASSLGQGARNYGYTF	TRBJ1-2	NA	TRBV5-1	TRBD1
TGTGCCAGCAGCCAGTTGGGACTAGCGGGAGGGCCACCAGATACGCAGTATTTT	CASSQLGLAGGPPDTQYF	TRBJ2-3	many	TRBV7-3	TRBD2
TGCAGTGCAGCCAGACCGGACCGGGACACTGAAGCTTTCTTT	CSAARPDRDTEAFF	TRBJ1-1	many	TRBV20-1	NA
TGCGCCAGCAGCAGAGCGGGAGGTTACTACAATGAGCAGTTCTTC	CASSRAGGYYNEQFF	TRBJ2-1	NA	TRBV5-1	TRBD2
TGCAGTGCTAGGTCTAGATCAGGAGTAAGGACAGATACGCAGTATTTT	CSARSRSGVRTDTQYF	TRBJ2-3	NA	TRBV20-1	NA
TGTGCCAGCAGCCAAGTTACAGACAGGGGGCGAAACACTGAAGCTTTCTTT	CASSQVTDRGRNTEAFF	TRBJ1-1	NA	TRBV14	TRBD1
TGTGCCAGCAGCTCCCGACTAGCGGTCCTCTACGAGCAGTACTTC	CASSSRLAVLYEQYF	TRBJ2-7	NA	TRBV5-6	TRBD2
TGTGCCTGGAGTGTAGTGTGGGGAAACACCATATATTTT	CAWSVVWGNTIYF	TRBJ1-3	NA	TRBV30	NA
TGCAGTGCTAGAGATGGGACAGGGGGAGGCAATCAGCCCCAGCATTTT	CSARDGTGGGNQPQHF	TRBJ1-5	many	TRBV20-1	TRBD1
TGTGCCAGCAGCCAAGATGGGACTGGCACAGATACGCAGTATTTT	CASSQDGTGTDTQYF	TRBJ2-3	few	TRBV3-1	NA
TGCAGTGCTCAGAACAGGGGCAACGAAAAACTGTTTTTT	CSAQNRGNEKLFF	TRBJ1-4	NA	TRBV20-1	TRBD1
TGTGCCAGCAGCTTGAGCAGGACCTACGAGCAGTACTTC	CASSLSRTYEQYF	TRBJ2-7	NA	TRBV5-5	NA
TGTGCCAGCAGCCAAGCGGGAGACCTCACAGATACGCAGTATTTT	CASSQAGDLTDTQYF	TRBJ2-3	NA	TRBV7-3	TRBD2
TGTGCCAGCAGTCGAACCGGGCCTGGCGAAGAGACCCAGTACTTC	CASSRTGPGEETQYF	TRBJ2-5	few	TRBV5-6	NA
TGCGCCAGCAGCTTGTTTAGCTTTAAAGAGACCCAGTACTTC	CASSLFSFKETQYF	TRBJ2-5	NA	TRBV5-1	NA
TGTGCCAGCAGCTTGGGGGGCTCGGAGACCCAGTACTTC	CASSLGGSETQYF	TRBJ2-5	few	TRBV7-3	NA
TGCAGTGCTGCCTTTGGTAGCGGGAGATCCCGAGGGAACACCGGGGAGCTGTTTTTT	CSAAFGSGRSRGNTGELFF	TRBJ2-2	NA	TRBV20-1	TRBD2
TGTGCCAGCAGCCAAGCGGGAGGTGCGGAGACCCAGTACTTC	CASSQAGGAETQYF	TRBJ2-5	many	TRBV3-1	TRBD2
TGCGCCAGCAGCTTGGGGGGGCGTACGGACACAGATACGCAGTATTTT	CASSLGGRTDTDTQYF	TRBJ2-3	many	TRBV5-1	NA
TGCAGTGCTAGAACCAGGGGCCCCAATTCACCCCTCCACTTT	CSARTRGPNSPLHF	TRBJ1-6	NA	TRBV20-1	NA
TGCAGTGCTAGACCCCCGAGCTCCTACAATGAGCAGTTCTTC	CSARPPSSYNEQFF	TRBJ2-1	NA	TRBV20-1	NA
TGTGCCAGCATAGGGCAGGGGGTCACGCAGGGGGCCAACGTCCTGACTTTC	CASIGQGVTQGANVLTF	TRBJ2-6	many	TRBV2	TRBD1
TGCAGTGCTCCCAGGCACGGGGGTGCAGATACGCAGTATTTT	CSAPRHGGADTQYF	TRBJ2-3	many	TRBV20-1	NA
TGTGCCAGCAGCTTAGGACAGGGGGCCGCTGAAGCTTTCTTT	CASSLGQGAAEAFF	TRBJ1-1	many	TRBV11-2	TRBD1
TGTGCCAGCAGCCCTGGGTATAGCAATCAGCCCCAGCATTTT	CASSPGYSNQPQHF	TRBJ1-5	NA	TRBV3-1	NA
TGTGCCAGCAGCTCCTACAGTCGGCAGTACTTC	CASSSYSRQYF	TRBJ2-7	NA	TRBV3-1	NA
TGTGCCAGCAGTTACATTCAGAAGGGAGGCGGGGAGCTGTTTTTT	CASSYIQKGGGELFF	TRBJ2-2	many	TRBV6-5	NA
TGTGCCAGCAAGGATACGAACACCGGGGAGCTGTTTTTT	CASKDTNTGELFF	TRBJ2-2	few	TRBV6-1	NA
TGTGCCAGCAGGGGCGGGAGGGCCCCAGATACGCAGTATTTT	CASRGGRAPDTQYF	TRBJ2-3	few	TRBV4-2	TRBD2
TGTGCCAGCTCACCAAGCGGGCAGGGGGCGGGAGAGCAGTACTTC	CASSPSGQGAGEQYF	TRBJ2-7	few	TRBV18	TRBD1
TGCGCCAGCAGCATCGGACAGGGGGGGACTGAAGCTTTCTTT	CASSIGQGGTEAFF	TRBJ1-1	NA	TRBV5-1	TRBD1
TGCAGCGCGGACGGGGGGTCCTACAATGAGCAGTTCTTC	CSADGGSYNEQFF	TRBJ2-1	few	TRBV20-1	TRBD2
TGTGCCAGCAGTTTCCCGGGACATACGTACCAAGAGACCCAGTACTTC	CASSFPGHTYQETQYF	TRBJ2-5	NA	TRBV6-2/TRBV6-3	NA